This passage covers 22 T cell receptor beta chains from one sample sequenced in a study of T-cell reconstitution after alpha-beta-depleted transplantation in children. This sample's TCRbeta library carried unique molecular identifier barcodes. TCRdb redid the calling of the PCR reads with MiXCR, one entry per CDR3 protein. The repertoire holds over 550,000 distinct CDR3 sequences, with roughly a tenth as singletons. The sample in question was PBMCs from the stem cell graft donor, obtained from the stem cell graft. These receptors were collected from a human donor who donated a stem cell graft to a child with acute myeloid leukemia.

This clonotype came up a few times. The chain has TRBV5-6 and TRBJ2-1, with D possibly being TRBD2 (5 bases). The V gene's germline CDR1 is SGHDT and CDR2 YYEEEE. The V end was cut by 6 bases, the J end by 7 bases, with 20 bases between. The CDR3 length is 15 residues. CDR3 coding DNA: TGTGCCAGCACCTTTGTAGGGCTAGAGGGAAATGAGCAGTTCTTC. It encodes CASTFVGLEGNEQFF.

The chain joins TRBV20-1 to TRBJ2-3; D unclear. Germline assignment: CDR1 DFQATT and CDR2 SNEGSKA (reference sequence). CDR3 length equals 16 residues. Trimming stripped 3 bases from V and 0 bases from J, with 16 bases between. CDR3 nucleotide sequence: TGCAGTGCTAGCGTAGTAGAGGAGTCTAGCACAGATACGCAGTATTTT. This sequence encodes CSASVVEESSTDTQYF.

This chain links TRBV7-3 with TRBJ2-3; weak D call: TRBD2 (6 bases). V gave up 5 bases and J gave up 5 bases, with 11 bases separating them. This CDR3 contains 13 residues. Per the germline V gene, CDR1 is SGHTA and CDR2 is FQGTGA. The CDR3 DNA reads as TGTGCCAGCAGCGGGAGGAGTGGAGATACGCAGTATTTT. Translating gives CASSGRSGDTQYF.

This clonotype was seen a few times. The chain employs TRBV7-2 and TRBJ2-1, with 8 bases aligning to TRBD2. The CDR3 totals 14 residues. Trimming removed 6 bases from V and 6 bases from J; junction bases left unmatched: 7. The germline V gene has CDR1 SGHTA and CDR2 FQGNSA. CDR3 bases: TGTGCCAGCAGACGCCGTAGCGGGATCAATGAGCAGTTCTTC. Its translation is CASRRRSGINEQFF.

This clonotype was detected a few times. CDR3 coding DNA: TGTGCCACCAGTGACCCTGCCCCCGCGGATACGCAGTATTTT. Its translation is CATSDPAPADTQYF. The chain links TRBV24-1 to TRBJ2-3; D uncertain. V was pared by 4 bases and J by 6 bases, with 13 bases between. This CDR3 has 14 amino acids. CDR1 KGHDR and CDR2 SFDVKD come from the germline V gene.

The rearrangement uses TRBV6-2 or TRBV6-3 and TRBJ2-7, with 8 bases aligning to TRBD1. The CDR3 spans 17 residues. CDR1 and CDR2 from the germline V gene are MNHEY and SVGEGT. Trimming took 0 bases from V and 1 from J; bases not matched to a gene: 8. The CDR3, as DNA: TGTGCCAGCAGTTACTCGAATCAGGGGGCGTTTTCCTACGAGCAGTACTTC. It yields the protein CASSYSNQGAFSYEQYF.

This clonotype has more than one count but fewer than ten. The chain couples TRBV20-1 to TRBJ1-3; D perhaps matches TRBD1 (5 bases). The CDR3 has 13 residues. CDR1 and CDR2 from the germline V gene are DFQATT and SNEGSKA (reference sequence). V was pared by 3 bases and J by 2 bases, with 8 bases between. The CDR3 sequence: CSASDSTGNTIYF. Here the CDR3 DNA reads TGCAGTGCTAGCGACAGTACTGGAAACACCATATATTTT.

This clonotype was recorded a few times. This sequence joins TRBV30 and TRBJ2-1; no clear D gene. The germline CDR1 and CDR2 sequences are GTSNPN and SVGIG (reference sequence). The CDR3 contains 13 residues. V lost 5 bases, J lost 8 bases, and 16 bases lay in between. The CDR3 reads CAWATSNGDEQFF. DNA for the CDR3: TGTGCCTGGGCTACGTCCAATGGGGATGAGCAGTTCTTC. Full variable domain (missing parts from reference TRBV30 and TRBJ2-1): SQTIHQWPATLVQPVGSPLSLECTVEGTSNPNLYWYRQAAGRGLQLLFYSVGIGQISSEVPQNLSASRPQDRQFILSSKKLLLSDSGFYLCAWATSNGDEQFFGPGTRLTVL.

The rearrangement links TRBV12-3 or TRBV12-4 to TRBJ2-1; D possibly corresponds to TRBD2 (5 bases). The CDR3 is made up of 15 amino acids. The germline V and J ends were trimmed by 6 bases and 5 bases, with 17 bases remaining between them. The CDR3 bases are TGTGCCAGCAGATTGTTAGGAGGAAGTCACAATGAGCAGTTCTTC. This sequence encodes CASRLLGGSHNEQFF.

This clonotype was counted only a few times. The J gene is TRBJ2-2, the V gene TRBV12-3 or TRBV12-4; D unresolved. Trimming removed 1 base from V and 3 bases from J, with 6 bases in between. This CDR3 has 14 amino acids. The CDR3 region has the DNA TGTGCCAGCAGTTTAGGCCCCGACACCGGGGAGCTGTTTTTT. This codes for CASSLGPDTGELFF.

The chain is built from TRBV5-1 and TRBJ2-3; D is perhaps TRBD1 (6 bases). The ends were cut back, 4 bases at V and 5 bases at J, with 17 bases in the middle. In germline, CDR1 is SGHRS, CDR2 YFSETQ. The CDR3 has 15 residues. The CDR3 sequence is CASSPGRQGGDTQYF. The CDR3 region has the DNA TGCGCCAGCAGCCCCGGACGCCAAGGGGGAGATACGCAGTATTTT.

This clonotype was counted only a few times. The chain recombines TRBV12-3 or TRBV12-4 with TRBJ2-1; tentatively, D is TRBD1 (6 bases). The CDR3 consists of 14 residues. Trimming pared 6 bases from V and 2 bases from J, leaving 11 bases between. The CDR3 region has the DNA TGTGCCAGCAGCGCACAGGGTCCCTACAATGAGCAGTTCTTC. It encodes CASSAQGPYNEQFF.

A word on this clonotype: The junction differs from germline at one of its ends, possibly a read error. J is TRBJ1-1 and V is TRBV20-1, with 7 bases that match TRBD1. Germline-derived CDR1 and CDR2 are DFQATT and SNEGSKA (reference sequence). This CDR3 comprises 16 residues. CDR3 in DNA: TGCTGTGCTAGTGGGGTTCCGGGACAGTGGGACACTGAAGCTTTCTTT. Encoded protein: CCASGVPGQWDTEAFF.

A few counts support this clonotype. V gene TRBV29-1 combines with J gene TRBJ2-3; unclear D gene. V lost 7 bases, J lost 2 bases, and 13 bases lay in between. The CDR3 length is 13 residues. The V gene's germline CDR1 is SQVTM and CDR2 ANQGSEA. DNA of the CDR3: TGCAGCGCCCAGAGAGGCGTCACAGATACGCAGTATTTT. This gives the protein CSAQRGVTDTQYF.

The chain couples TRBV30 to TRBJ2-1; TRBD1 is a possible D gene (5 bases). V lost 3 bases and J 7 bases, leaving 10 bases between the germline ends. Germline V gene data show CDR1 as GTSNPN and CDR2 as SVGIG (reference sequence). CDR3 length: 12 amino acids. The CDR3 spells CAWSAGMNEQFF. In DNA form, the CDR3 reads TGTGCCTGGAGCGCAGGGATGAATGAGCAGTTCTTC.

The genes are TRBV4-2 and TRBJ2-1, with 7 bases that match TRBD2. V dropped 3 bases and J dropped 2; count of bases not matched to a gene: 10. The germline V gene encodes CDR1 LGHNA and CDR2 YNFKEQ. The CDR3 is made up of 17 amino acids. The CDR3 sequence is CASSQASGGVAYNEQFF. Here the CDR3 DNA reads TGTGCCAGCAGCCAGGCTAGCGGCGGAGTCGCCTACAATGAGCAGTTCTTC.

The chain uses TRBV12-3 or TRBV12-4 and TRBJ2-3, with D possibly matching TRBD2 (6 bases). CDR3 size: 16 residues. Trimming removed 1 base at V and 2 bases at J, with 13 bases between. The CDR3: CASSLVEGGATDTQYF. The CDR3 DNA reads as TGTGCCAGCAGTTTAGTCGAGGGAGGTGCCACAGATACGCAGTATTTT.

In this sample, this clonotype turned up a few times. The rearrangement uses TRBV10-2 and TRBJ1-6; weak D call: TRBD1 (5 bases). Per germline, CDR1 WSHSY and CDR2 SAAADI. The CDR3 is 17 residues long. Deletions cut 2 bases from V and 5 bases from J, with 16 bases between. The CDR3 spells CASSELGGVGDNSPLHF. The CDR3 coding sequence is TGCGCCAGCAGTGAGCTCGGAGGGGTCGGAGATAATTCACCCCTCCACTTT.

The chain uses TRBV20-1 and TRBJ2-1; D uncertain. V was cut by 7 bases and J by 1 base, with 11 bases left in between. Germline CDR1 DFQATT, CDR2 SNEGSKA (reference sequence). This CDR3 is 13 amino acids long. The CDR3 DNA reads as TGCAGTGTATCCCGCGGATCCTACAATGAGCAGTTCTTC. Translation: CSVSRGSYNEQFF.

This clonotype appeared a few times. The chain carries TRBV20-1 and TRBJ2-6; D may be TRBD1 (6 bases). CDR3 length equals 14 residues. Germline assignment: CDR1 DFQATT and CDR2 SNEGSKA (reference sequence). Trimming took off 3 bases at V and 1 base at J, with 7 bases between the two ends. CDR3 sequence reads: CSARRGSGANVLTF. The CDR3 DNA is TGCAGTGCTAGGAGGGGGTCTGGGGCCAACGTCCTGACTTTC.

This clonotype turned up a few times. The chain is built from TRBV5-1 and TRBJ2-7, with D possibly TRBD1 on 5 matching bases. V lost 4 bases and J 4 bases, leaving 12 bases between the germline ends. Germline V gene sequence: CDR1 SGHRS, CDR2 YFSETQ. The CDR3 runs 13 residues. The CDR3 here is CASSVDRKYEQYF. In nucleotides, the CDR3 is TGCGCCAGCAGCGTCGACAGAAAATACGAGCAGTACTTC.

The rearrangement joins TRBV7-9 to TRBJ1-1; D is undetermined. This CDR3 has 12 amino acids. Germline V gene data show CDR1 as SEHNR and CDR2 as FQNEAQ (reference sequence). With 6 bases removed from V and 11 bases from J, the gap between germline ends came to 16 bases. The CDR3 sequence: CASRSDTPRAFF. The CDR3 nucleotides are TGTGCCAGCAGGTCTGACACACCGAGGGCTTTCTTT.